Listed below are T cell receptor beta chains from one sample, sequenced in a study of blood T cell repertoires in COVID-19. Assay: immunoSEQ multiplex PCR; the TCRdb copy retains only in-frame clones and omits some. The table records around 380,000 clones, 70% to 85% of them present only once. Input material: peripheral blood. The receptors originated from a human donor with acute or convalescent COVID-19. The donor label of this sample is uncertain. Each CDR3 is given with its conserved first and last residue. Each record gives: J gene, V gene, clone size, D gene, CDR3 DNA, CDR3 protein. D genes are given only for firm matches. Size is omitted from some rows. Given values are once, few, many or a class for expanded clones.

J: TRBJ1-1; V: TRBV30; size: NA; D: TRBD1; DNA: TGTGCCTGGAGTCACGGGACAGGGGCCACTGAAGCTTTCTTT; CDR3: CAWSHGTGATEAFF
J: TRBJ2-5; V: TRBV3-1/TRBV3-2; size: NA; D: NA; DNA: TGTGCCAGCAGCTATAGGGGATTCGCGGAGACCCAGTACTTC; CDR3: CASSYRGFAETQYF
J: TRBJ1-2; V: TRBV5-6; size: NA; D: NA; DNA: TGTGCCAGCAGCTTGGGCGTCCTACTCTATGGCTACACCTTC; CDR3: CASSLGVLLYGYTF
J: TRBJ2-1; V: TRBV19; size: NA; D: TRBD2; DNA: TGTGCCACCTCCCGAACTAGCGGGGGGGTATATGAGCAGTTCTTC; CDR3: CATSRTSGGVYEQFF
J: TRBJ2-5; V: TRBV10-3; size: once; D: TRBD2; DNA: TGTGCCATCAGTGAGTCGCCTAGCGGGAGTTTGGTGACCCAGTACTTC; CDR3: CAISESPSGSLVTQYF
J: TRBJ1-2; V: TRBV7-9; size: NA; D: NA; DNA: TGTGCCAGCAGCGCCCAGTCGGAGGCGTATGGCTACACCTTC; CDR3: CASSAQSEAYGYTF
J: TRBJ1-2; V: TRBV5-1; size: NA; D: NA; DNA: TGCGCCAGCAGCCCCTCCGAGGGTGGATATGGCTACACCTTC; CDR3: CASSPSEGGYGYTF
J: TRBJ1-2; V: TRBV28; size: NA; D: NA; DNA: TGTGCCAGCAGTTTCGCGGGGGCCCTCTATGGCTACACCTTC; CDR3: CASSFAGALYGYTF
J: TRBJ1-1; V: TRBV12-3/TRBV12-4; size: NA; D: TRBD1; DNA: TGTGCCAGCACCCCCGACAGGGGGCGTGCTTTCTTT; CDR3: CASTPDRGRAFF
J: TRBJ2-7; V: TRBV10-1; size: NA; D: TRBD1; DNA: TGCGCCAGCTCCCCACACTATGGCACCGGGACAGGGGACGAGCAGTACTTC; CDR3: CASSPHYGTGTGDEQYF
J: TRBJ2-3; V: TRBV18; size: NA; D: NA; DNA: TGTGCCAGCTCACCAGCGCGAGGCGAGATCCTCAGCACAGATACGCAGTATTTT; CDR3: CASSPARGEILSTDTQYF
J: TRBJ2-5; V: TRBV5-4; size: once; D: TRBD2; DNA: TGTGCCAGCAGCGTATTAGCGGGAGAAAGCGGAGAGACCCAGTACTTC; CDR3: CASSVLAGESGETQYF
J: TRBJ1-6; V: TRBV10-3; size: NA; D: NA; DNA: TGTGCCATCAGTGAGTCTTGGGCATCACCCCTCCACTTT; CDR3: CAISESWASPLHF
J: TRBJ2-7; V: TRBV18; size: NA; D: TRBD1; DNA: TGTGCCAGCTCATCACAGGGGGCCTACGAGCAGTACTTC; CDR3: CASSSQGAYEQYF
J: TRBJ1-5; V: TRBV28; size: NA; D: TRBD1; DNA: TGTGCCAGCAGTAGGGGGACAGAACGCAATCAGCCCCAGCATTTT; CDR3: CASSRGTERNQPQHF
J: TRBJ1-6; V: TRBV28; size: NA; D: NA; DNA: TGTGCCAGCAGTTTATTAGAGGGTGCACCCCTCCACTTT; CDR3: CASSLLEGAPLHF
J: TRBJ2-6; V: TRBV29-1; size: NA; D: TRBD2; DNA: TGCAGCGTTGTGCGGGAGGGAGCCTCTGGGGCCAACGTCCTGACTTTC; CDR3: CSVVREGASGANVLTF
J: TRBJ2-1; V: TRBV7-9; size: NA; D: TRBD2; DNA: TGTGCCAGCAGCTCCCCAGCGGGAGGGTCCTACAATGAGCAGTTCTTC; CDR3: CASSSPAGGSYNEQFF
J: TRBJ1-1; V: TRBV5-1; size: NA; D: TRBD1; DNA: TGCGCCAGCAGCTTGGTAGGTAGGGGACAGGGGCCGCTCCGAGCTTTCTTT; CDR3: CASSLVGRGQGPLRAFF
J: TRBJ2-1; V: TRBV9; size: NA; D: NA; DNA: TGTGCCAGCAGCCCCTCCGAGCGGGCGGGAAACTACAATGAGCAGTTCTTC; CDR3: CASSPSERAGNYNEQFF
J: TRBJ1-5; V: TRBV12-3/TRBV12-4; size: few; D: NA; DNA: TGTGCCAGCAGTTCCCAAGCTTCGCAGCCCCAGCATTTT; CDR3: CASSSQASQPQHF
J: TRBJ2-3; V: TRBV30; size: NA; D: NA; DNA: TGTGCCTGGAGGCAACTCTATACGCAGTATTTT; CDR3: CAWRQLYTQYF
J: TRBJ1-1; V: TRBV5-1; size: NA; D: NA; DNA: TGCGCCAGCACCTTAAGTGGACAGCTGAACACTGAAGCTTTCTTT; CDR3: CASTLSGQLNTEAFF
J: TRBJ1-4; V: TRBV7-2; size: NA; D: TRBD1; DNA: TGTGCCAGCAGCCGGGACAGGAGGGATGAAAAACTGTTTTTT; CDR3: CASSRDRRDEKLFF
J: TRBJ1-4; V: TRBV30; size: NA; D: NA; DNA: TGTGCCTGGAGTGTTCTCCGTAATGAAAAACTGTTTTTT; CDR3: CAWSVLRNEKLFF
J: TRBJ1-1; V: TRBV21-1; size: NA; D: NA; DNA: TGTGCCAGCAGCAAGACGGAGGTAAGGATGAACACTGAAGCTTTCTTT; CDR3: CASSKTEVRMNTEAFF
J: TRBJ2-7; V: TRBV25-1; size: NA; D: TRBD2; DNA: TGTGCCAGCGAACCTAATAGCGGGGGGTTCTACGAGCAGTACTTC; CDR3: CASEPNSGGFYEQYF
J: TRBJ1-2; V: TRBV5-4; size: few; D: NA; DNA: TGTGCCAGCAGCTTGGATATGGGGCGGTTGGGTGGCTACACCTTC; CDR3: CASSLDMGRLGGYTF
J: TRBJ2-2; V: TRBV25-1; size: NA; D: NA; DNA: TGTGCCAGTAGCGGACATTCCAACACCGGGGAGCTGTTTTTT; CDR3: CASSGHSNTGELFF
J: TRBJ2-1; V: TRBV5-5; size: few; D: TRBD2; DNA: TGTGCCAGCAGCTGGGGGGGATTCTACAATGAGCAGTTCTTC; CDR3: CASSWGGFYNEQFF
J: TRBJ1-2; V: TRBV27; size: few; D: TRBD1; DNA: TGTGCCAGCAGACCTAACTCGGGACAGAATTATGGCTACACCTTC; CDR3: CASRPNSGQNYGYTF
J: TRBJ1-4; V: TRBV10-3; size: NA; D: NA; DNA: TGTGCCACAAAGGTACAGCAGAATGAAAAACTGTTTTTT; CDR3: CATKVQQNEKLFF
J: TRBJ1-6; V: TRBV28; size: NA; D: TRBD1; DNA: TGTGCCAGCAGATCAGGGGGTAGCTCCTATAATTCACCCCTCCACTTT; CDR3: CASRSGGSSYNSPLHF
J: TRBJ1-2; V: TRBV19; size: NA; D: NA; DNA: TGTGCCAGTAGTAAAGCAGGGGAAATGGGCTACACCTTC; CDR3: CASSKAGEMGYTF
J: TRBJ1-5; V: TRBV5-1; size: NA; D: NA; DNA: TGCGCCAGCAGCTTGGGCGGGTCCAATCAGCCCCAGCATTTT; CDR3: CASSLGGSNQPQHF
J: TRBJ1-1; V: TRBV5-1; size: NA; D: TRBD1; DNA: TGCGCCAGCAGCTTTACGGGGACAGGGAACACTGAAGCTTTCTTT; CDR3: CASSFTGTGNTEAFF
J: TRBJ2-4; V: TRBV7-9; size: NA; D: NA; DNA: TGTGCCAGCAGCTTAGCGCTGAATAGCGAGATAGCCAAAAACATTCAGTACTTC; CDR3: CASSLALNSEIAKNIQYF
J: TRBJ2-7; V: TRBV18; size: NA; D: TRBD2; DNA: TGTGCCAGCTCAATAGCGGGAGGATGGTACGAGCAGTACTTC; CDR3: CASSIAGGWYEQYF
J: TRBJ1-2; V: TRBV7-9; size: few; D: NA; DNA: TGTGCCAGCCACGTCTCGGGATCCTATGGCTACACCTTC; CDR3: CASHVSGSYGYTF
J: TRBJ2-3; V: TRBV19; size: NA; D: NA; DNA: TGTGCCAGTACCCAGAACCAGATGACTAGCACAGATACGCAGTATTTT; CDR3: CASTQNQMTSTDTQYF
J: TRBJ2-5; V: TRBV2; size: NA; D: NA; DNA: TGTGCCAGCAGTGAAGATCGACAAAGGCCAGGGACCCAGTACTTC; CDR3: CASSEDRQRPGTQYF
J: TRBJ1-2; V: TRBV11-2; size: NA; D: NA; DNA: TGTGCCAGCAGCTTAGACAGGGTGTATGGCTACACCTTC; CDR3: CASSLDRVYGYTF
J: TRBJ2-7; V: TRBV27; size: NA; D: TRBD2; DNA: TGTGCCGGGGGGGGGAAGGACGAGCAGTACTTC; CDR3: CAGGGKDEQYF
J: TRBJ2-7; V: TRBV18; size: NA; D: TRBD1; DNA: TGTGCCAGCTCACCAATTGCAGGGGGAGACTACGAGCAGTACTTC; CDR3: CASSPIAGGDYEQYF
J: TRBJ2-7; V: TRBV6-2/TRBV6-3; size: few; D: TRBD2; DNA: TGTGCCAGCAGTATCGCTAGCGGGAGAGGTGTAAGGTACGAGCAGTACTTC; CDR3: CASSIASGRGVRYEQYF
J: TRBJ1-1; V: TRBV5-1; size: NA; D: NA; DNA: TGCGCCAGCAGCTTGGCAATCCAGGCTCAGCTAAACACTGAAGCTTTCTTT; CDR3: CASSLAIQAQLNTEAFF
J: TRBJ1-1; V: TRBV7-9; size: NA; D: NA; DNA: TGTGCCAGCGCAGCTAGGAGGGCGCGGTTCACTGAAGCTTTCTTT; CDR3: CASAARRARFTEAFF
J: TRBJ2-2; V: TRBV7-8; size: NA; D: TRBD2; DNA: TGTGCCAGCAGCTTAGAAGGCGGGAGGAACACCGGGGAGCTGTTTTTT; CDR3: CASSLEGGRNTGELFF
J: TRBJ2-7; V: TRBV7-9; size: NA; D: NA; DNA: TGTGCCAGCAGCTTACACGGACTCGCTCGGGAGCAGTACTTC; CDR3: CASSLHGLAREQYF
J: TRBJ1-1; V: TRBV7-8; size: NA; D: TRBD1; DNA: TGTGCCAGCAGCTCCTCCGGGACAGCGAACACTGAAGCTTTCTTT; CDR3: CASSSSGTANTEAFF
J: TRBJ2-1; V: TRBV6-5; size: NA; D: NA; DNA: TGTGCCAGCACGGAGAGGGTAACAATTTACAATGAGCAGTTCTTC; CDR3: CASTERVTIYNEQFF
J: TRBJ2-7; V: TRBV2; size: few; D: TRBD1; DNA: TGTGCCAGCAGGGCCACAGGGGGCGTAATCTACGAGCAGTACTTC; CDR3: CASRATGGVIYEQYF
J: TRBJ1-1; V: TRBV12-5; size: few; D: NA; DNA: TGTGCTAGTGGCAGGGTCACTGAAGCTTTCTTT; CDR3: CASGRVTEAFF